This paragraph reports one TCR beta chain. This specimen belongs to a study of blood T cell repertoires in COVID-19. Study at large: Specimens from acute and convalescent COVID-19 originated in the United States, Italy and Spain. Nucleic acid was either cDNA or gDNA, and it came from T cells, B-cell-depleted T cells, or PBMCs.

CDR3 length equals 14 residues. Trimming pared 1 base from V and 8 bases from J, leaving 11 bases between. The germline CDR1 and CDR2 sequences are LGHNT and FRNRAP. The authors' processing: Amplifying reference gene primers gave estimates of nucleated cell counts. Clones were sequenced by immunoSEQ multiplex PCR, and TCRdb holds only the in-frame ones, with some missing. The V and J calls and clone size are taken from that table; D and trimming were inferred from the DNA. The table shows some 250,000 clones, with 87% occurring only once. The sequenced material came from peripheral blood. This TCR derives from a man aged 55 to 70 who had recovered from COVID-19. V is TRBV12-5 and J is TRBJ1-4; a possible D gene is TRBD1 (5 bases). In DNA, the CDR3 is TGTGCTAGTGGTTTGGGACAGTTGAGGGAAAAACTGTTTTTT. Protein product: CASGLGQLREKLFF.